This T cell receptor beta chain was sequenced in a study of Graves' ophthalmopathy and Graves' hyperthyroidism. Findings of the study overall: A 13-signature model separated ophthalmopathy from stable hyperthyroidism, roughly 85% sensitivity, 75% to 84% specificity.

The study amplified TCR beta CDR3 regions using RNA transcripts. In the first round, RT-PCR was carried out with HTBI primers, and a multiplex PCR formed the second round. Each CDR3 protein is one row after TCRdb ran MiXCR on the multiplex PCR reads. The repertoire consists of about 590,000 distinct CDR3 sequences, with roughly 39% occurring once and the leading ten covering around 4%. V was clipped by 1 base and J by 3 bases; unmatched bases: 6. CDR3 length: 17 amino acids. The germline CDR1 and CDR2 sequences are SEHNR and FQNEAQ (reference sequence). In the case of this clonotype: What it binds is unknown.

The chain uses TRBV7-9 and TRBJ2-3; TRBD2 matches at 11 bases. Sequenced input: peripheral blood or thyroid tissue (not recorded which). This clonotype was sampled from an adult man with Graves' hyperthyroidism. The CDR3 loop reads CASSLDGTSGGTDTQYF. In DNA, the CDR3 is TGTGCCAGCAGCTTAGATGGAACTAGCGGGGGTACAGATACGCAGTATTTT.